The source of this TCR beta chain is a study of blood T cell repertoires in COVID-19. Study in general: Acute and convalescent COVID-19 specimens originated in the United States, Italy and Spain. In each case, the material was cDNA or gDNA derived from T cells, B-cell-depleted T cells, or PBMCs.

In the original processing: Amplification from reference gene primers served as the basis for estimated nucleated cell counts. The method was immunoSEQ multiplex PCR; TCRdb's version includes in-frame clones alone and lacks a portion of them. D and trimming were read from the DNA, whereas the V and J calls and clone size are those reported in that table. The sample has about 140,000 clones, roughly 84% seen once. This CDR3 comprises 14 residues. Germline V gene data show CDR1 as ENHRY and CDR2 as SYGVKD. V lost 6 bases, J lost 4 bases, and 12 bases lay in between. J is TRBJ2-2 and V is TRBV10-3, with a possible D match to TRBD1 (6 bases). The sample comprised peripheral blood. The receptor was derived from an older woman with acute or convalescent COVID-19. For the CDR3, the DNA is TGTGCCATCAGAGAACAGGGATCCACCGGGGAGCTGTTTTTT. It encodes CAIREQGSTGELFF.